This is a list of T cell receptor beta chains from one sample in a study of shared clonotypes between healthy human individuals. This table comes from immunoSEQ multiplex PCR, and its TCRdb copy is limited to in-frame clones, with some not included. The table includes around 2.5 million clones, over 85% detected once. Sequencing was done on a sample of naive CD4+ T cells from PBMCs. Receptors were obtained from a man younger than 30 in good health. Some clones in this sample may be carry-over from other donors' samples. Both conserved end residues are part of each CDR3. D genes are given only for firm matches. The listing skips clone size in some rows; elsewhere it reads once, few, many or a size class.

NA,13,TRBV29-1,NA,TRBJ1-2,CSVQTPGGDGYTF,TGCAGCGTCCAGACACCAGGAGGAGATGGCTACACCTTC
NA,15,TRBV4-1,NA,TRBJ2-4,CASSQVSGGKNIQYF,TGCGCCAGCAGCCAAGTTTCCGGCGGCAAAAACATTCAGTACTTC
NA,12,TRBV4-1,NA,TRBJ1-2,CASGRAAGGYTF,TGCGCCAGCGGGAGGGCAGCCGGAGGCTACACCTTC
TRBD2,16,TRBV5-4,NA,TRBJ2-5,CASSFLVGRADATQYF,TGTGCCAGCAGCTTTCTGGTCGGGAGGGCCGATGCGACCCAGTACTTC
TRBD2,14,TRBV5-1,once,TRBJ2-7,CASAWTSGREEQYF,TGCGCCAGCGCTTGGACTAGCGGGAGGGAAGAGCAGTACTTC
NA,11,TRBV28,once,TRBJ1-1,CASGALTEAFF,TGTGCCAGCGGGGCTTTGACTGAAGCTTTCTTT
NA,12,TRBV6-5,few,TRBJ1-2,CASSYKGYGYTF,TGTGCCAGCAGTTACAAGGGGTATGGCTACACCTTC
NA,12,TRBV5-1,few,TRBJ1-1,CASSFQNTEAFF,TGCGCCAGCAGCTTCCAGAACACTGAAGCTTTCTTT
NA,12,TRBV28,few,TRBJ1-3,CASSWGRNTIYF,TGTGCCAGCAGTTGGGGAAGAAACACCATATATTTT
NA,16,TRBV28,once,TRBJ2-7,CASSLWGGASPYEQYF,TGTGCCAGCAGTTTATGGGGGGGGGCCAGTCCCTACGAGCAGTACTTC
TRBD2,12,TRBV6-1,NA,TRBJ2-7,CASGGVMGEQYF,TGTGCCAGTGGGGGGGTAATGGGAGAGCAGTACTTC
NA,17,TRBV9,NA,TRBJ1-5,CASSVGGGEYSNQPQHF,TGTGCCAGCAGCGTAGGAGGTGGAGAATATAGCAATCAGCCCCAGCATTTT
NA,13,TRBV6-1,NA,TRBJ1-5,CASIRDGDQPQHF,TGTGCCAGCATTCGGGACGGGGATCAGCCCCAGCATTTT
TRBD2,17,TRBV6-1,NA,TRBJ2-4,CASSERLAGVTKNIQYF,TGTGCCAGCAGTGAAAGACTAGCGGGAGTCACCAAAAACATTCAGTACTTC
NA,13,TRBV28,NA,TRBJ2-2,CASSLRNTGELFF,TGTGCCAGCAGCCTCCGGAACACCGGGGAGCTGTTTTTT
NA,14,TRBV7-2,NA,TRBJ1-5,CASSPRAGGQPQHF,TGTGCCAGCAGCCCCAGGGCCGGAGGGCAGCCCCAGCATTTT
TRBD1,14,TRBV2,NA,TRBJ2-5,CASSESVQGVTQYF,TGTGCCAGCAGTGAATCGGTACAGGGGGTGACCCAGTACTTC
TRBD1,13,TRBV19,NA,TRBJ2-2,CASRGQGTGELFF,TGTGCCAGTAGAGGACAGGGCACCGGGGAGCTGTTTTTT
NA,13,TRBV15,once,TRBJ1-3,CATSRQIGNTIYF,TGTGCCACCAGCAGGCAGATCGGAAACACCATATATTTT
NA,13,TRBV2,once,TRBJ2-2,CASGSDGPRELFF,TGTGCCAGCGGCTCGGACGGCCCGAGGGAGCTGTTTTTT
NA,14,TRBV11-2,NA,TRBJ2-1,CASSLLGTYNEQFF,TGTGCCAGCAGCTTACTAGGAACCTACAATGAGCAGTTCTTC